The 31 T cell receptor beta chains given below trace back to one sample, sequenced in a study of blood T cells in healthy people across ages. With a J-beta primer mix and a sample-barcoded 5' primer, a second PCR ran roughly 6 to 12 cycles. From the 5' RACE reads, TCRdb called clonotypes with MiXCR, one entry per CDR3 protein. The sample lists more than 1,400,000 distinct CDR3 sequences, around two fifths seen once, with 7% to 9.5% in the top ten. Sequencing was carried out using blood. The receptors were gathered from a woman between 18 and 29 years old in good health.

The chain combines TRBV6-1 with TRBJ2-1; TRBD1 agrees at 7 bases. Germline V lookup: CDR1 MNHNS, CDR2 SASEGT. This CDR3 is built from 16 residues. The trim removed 8 bases at V and 9 bases at J, leaving 19 bases unmatched. DNA of the CDR3: TGTGCCAGCGGCGTCGAGGGGGCTTTCCCCGGTGGTGAGCAGTTCTTC. It is translated as CASGVEGAFPGGEQFF.

The chain employs TRBV5-6 and TRBJ2-1, with D unclear. CDR3 length: 15 amino acids. V lost 4 bases, J lost 2 bases, and 13 bases lay in between. The germline V gene encodes CDR1 SGHDT and CDR2 YYEEEE. CDR3 loop: CASSPSSAPYNEQFF. CDR3 bases: TGTGCCAGCAGCCCGTCTAGTGCACCCTACAATGAGCAGTTCTTC.

In this sample, this clonotype turned up a few times. The CDR3 reads CSARLAAAKGETQYF. For the CDR3, the DNA is TGCAGTGCCAGGCTAGCGGCGGCAAAAGGGGAGACCCAGTACTTC. The V and J genes are TRBV20-1 and TRBJ2-5; 7 nucleotides agree with TRBD2. The CDR3 is made up of 15 amino acids. Germline V gives CDR1 DFQATT, CDR2 SNEGSKA (reference sequence). V shed 6 bases and J 5 bases; nucleotides not matched to a gene: 15.

V is TRBV11-2 and J is TRBJ1-6; D perhaps matches TRBD1 (6 bases). This CDR3 contains 16 residues. V lost 5 bases and J lost 0, with 11 bases in between. Germline CDR1 is SGHAT and CDR2 is FQNNGV. As DNA, the CDR3 is TGTGCCAGCAGCCGAACAGGGAGCTCCTATAATTCACCCCTCCACTTT. Amino acids: CASSRTGSSYNSPLHF.

This clonotype showed up just a few times. V is TRBV10-1 and J is TRBJ2-1; the D gene could be TRBD1 or TRBD2 (7 bases each). With 3 bases removed from V and 7 bases from J, the gap between germline ends came to 16 bases. The length of the CDR3 is 15 residues. Germline V lookup: CDR1 WNHNN, CDR2 SYGVQD (reference sequence). CDR3: CASSDTAGGGNEQFF. The DNA of the CDR3 is TGCGCCAGCAGTGATACGGCAGGGGGGGGGAATGAGCAGTTCTTC.

V is TRBV7-9 and J is TRBJ2-7, with 7 bases fitting TRBD2. V lost 4 bases, J lost 2 bases, and 8 bases stayed unmatched. This CDR3 contains 15 residues. Germline values: CDR1 SEHNR, CDR2 FQNEAQ (reference sequence). Here the CDR3 reads CASSSRTSLPYEQYF. CDR3 coding DNA: TGTGCCAGCAGCTCCCGGACTAGTCTCCCCTACGAGCAGTACTTC. Full variable domain (outside the CDR3, taken from reference TRBV7-9 and TRBJ2-7): DTGVSQNPRHKITKRGQNVTFRCDPISEHNRLYWYRQTLGQGPEFLTYFQNEAQLEKSRLLSDRFSAERPKGSFSTLEIQRTEQGDSAMYLCASSSRTSLPYEQYFGPGTRLTVT.

The chain has TRBV15 and TRBJ2-6; D not resolved. CDR1 and CDR2 (germline): LNHNV, YYDKDF (reference sequence). Trimming took off 6 bases at V and 0 bases at J, with 9 bases between the two ends. The length of the CDR3 is 15 residues. The CDR3 is CATRPSTSGANVLTF. In DNA form, the CDR3 reads TGTGCCACCAGACCCAGTACCTCTGGGGCCAACGTCCTGACTTTC.

This clonotype was detected only once. This sequence joins TRBV5-1 and TRBJ1-4; D remains ambiguous. V gave up 3 bases and J gave up 5 bases, with 11 bases separating them. CDR1 and CDR2 from the germline V gene are SGHRS and YFSETQ. The CDR3 extends over 14 amino acids. CDR3 nucleotide sequence: TGCGCCAGCAGCTCGGGCTATAGGAATGAAAAACTGTTTTTT. This sequence encodes CASSSGYRNEKLFF.

This clonotype has a handful of counts. The chain is built from TRBV7-9 and TRBJ1-1; 8 bases line up with TRBD1. The CDR3 has 13 residues. Germline CDR1 is SEHNR and CDR2 is FQNEAQ (reference sequence). V shed 3 bases, J shed 11 bases, and the junction held 8 bases outside the gene matches. CDR3 nucleotide sequence: TGTGCCAGCAGCTTGGACACAGGGGGAGCTGCTTTCTTT. Its protein is CASSLDTGGAAFF.

As regards this clonotype: Germline is not matched at one junction end, which may reflect a read error. This rearrangement joins TRBV7-2 to TRBJ2-7; D is perhaps TRBD1 or TRBD2 (5 bases each). Germline lookup yields CDR1 SGHTA and CDR2 FQGNSA. CDR3 size: 14 residues. As DNA, the CDR3 is TGTGCCAGCAGCATAGCCGGGGACGGGACCGAGCAGTACTTC. This codes for CASSIAGDGTEQYF.

With respect to this clonotype: A read error may be the cause here, since a much bigger clone is one base away. The chain combines TRBV12-3 or TRBV12-4 with TRBJ2-1; 8 bases match TRBD2. TRBJ2-7 explains the end of the DNA better; the J call may be wrong. CDR3 length: 15 residues. The DNA of the CDR3 is TGTGCCAGCACCAACGGTATAGCGGGGAACAATGAGCAGTACTTC. Its translation: CASTNGIAGNNEQYF.

The chain recombines TRBV20-1 with TRBJ2-1; D possibly corresponds to TRBD2 (5 bases). Germline V gene data show CDR1 as DFQATT and CDR2 as SNEGSKA (reference sequence). The length of the CDR3 is 14 residues. V was trimmed by 1 base and J by 8 bases, leaving 15 bases between them. The CDR3 DNA reads as TGCAGTGCTAGAGGTCCGGACGGGATGGATGAGCAGTTCTTC. Translating it yields CSARGPDGMDEQFF.

V gene TRBV20-1 combines with J gene TRBJ1-4; TRBD1 matches 8 bases. V lost 4 bases to trimming and J lost 0 bases; unmatched junction nucleotides: 7. The germline gives CDR1 DFQATT, CDR2 SNEGSKA (reference sequence). The CDR3 spans 16 residues. Written as DNA, the CDR3 is TGCAGTGCTAAGACAGGGGTTTGGGCAACTAATGAAAAACTGTTTTTT. It encodes CSAKTGVWATNEKLFF.

This clonotype was observed a handful of times. This sequence joins TRBV12-3 or TRBV12-4 and TRBJ2-2, with D unresolved. V lost 4 bases, J lost 7 bases, and 7 bases lay in between. The CDR3 covers 12 residues. In DNA, the CDR3 is TGTGCCAGCAGTTCTGGGGTCGGGGAGCTGTTTTTT. It encodes CASSSGVGELFF.

Turning to this clonotype: Since a much larger clone is just one base distant, this may be a read error. The J gene is TRBJ2-5, the V gene TRBV20-1; a weak D match, TRBD1 (6 bases). Trimming removed 1 base at V and 11 bases at J, with 17 bases between. This CDR3 comprises 13 residues. Germline CDR1 reads DFQATT; CDR2 reads SNEGSKA (reference sequence). The CDR3 coding sequence is TGCAGTGCTAGAGCAGGGGAGCCCTACGGGCAGTACTTC. Amino acid sequence: CSARAGEPYGQYF.

This clonotype has a handful of counts. This chain connects TRBV4-1 to TRBJ2-7; D is unresolved. The CDR3 is made up of 13 amino acids. Looked up from germline, CDR1 is MGHRA and CDR2 is YSYEKL. V was cut by 2 bases and J by 4 bases, with 9 bases left in between. In nucleotides, the CDR3 is TGCGCCAGCAGCCAATGGCTATCATACGAGCAGTACTTC. It specifies CASSQWLSYEQYF.

V and J are TRBV12-5 and TRBJ2-3; D unresolved. The CDR3 extends over 13 amino acids. With 1 base removed from V and 2 bases from J, the gap between germline ends came to 4 bases. Germline lookup yields CDR1 LGHNT and CDR2 FRNRAP. The CDR3, as DNA: TGTGCTAGTGGTTTGGGTACCACAGATACGCAGTATTTT. Its translation is CASGLGTTDTQYF.

The V gene is TRBV5-1, the J gene TRBJ2-5; D is possibly TRBD2 (6 bases). There are 16 residues in the CDR3. The germline V gene has CDR1 SGHRS and CDR2 YFSETQ. V was cut by 1 base and J by 2 bases, with 15 bases left in between. In DNA form, the CDR3 reads TGCGCCAGCAGCTTGTGGGCGGGGTTCAGTCAAGAGACCCAGTACTTC. It yields the protein CASSLWAGFSQETQYF.

The table lists this clonotype with a few counts. The genes are TRBV12-3 or TRBV12-4 and TRBJ2-1; 8 bases align to TRBD2. This CDR3 is built from 15 residues. J was trimmed by 8 bases and V by 2 bases; bases with no gene match: 8. In nucleotides, the CDR3 is TGTGCCAGCAGTTTACTAAGGACTAGCAGGGATGAGCAGTTCTTC. It yields the protein CASSLLRTSRDEQFF.

In the case of this clonotype: Since a much larger clone is just one base distant, this may be a read error. This sequence joins TRBV7-3 and TRBJ2-7, with TRBD2 identical over 7 bases. Germline V gene lookup returns CDR1 SGHTA and CDR2 FQGTGA. This CDR3 is 15 amino acids long. Here the CDR3 reads CASSLEASGFYERYF. DNA of the CDR3: TGTGCCAGCAGCTTAGAGGCTAGCGGTTTCTACGAGCGGTACTTC.

This clonotype was counted only a few times. V is TRBV7-2 and J is TRBJ1-2; D uncertain. This CDR3 is 15 amino acids long. Germline V lookup: CDR1 SGHTA, CDR2 FQGNSA. Trimming cost V 1 base and J 3 bases, with 12 bases left between them. The chain's CDR3 is CASSLGGVADYGYTF. As DNA, the CDR3 is TGTGCCAGCAGCTTAGGTGGGGTGGCGGACTATGGCTACACCTTC.

The chain uses TRBV12-3 or TRBV12-4 and TRBJ1-4; 9 nucleotides match TRBD1. The CDR3 has 17 amino acids. After removal of 0 bases from V and 8 bases from J, the junction contained 10 bases not matched to a gene. CDR3 in amino acids: CASSLALGGDRDEKLFF. The CDR3 DNA sequence: TGTGCCAGCAGTTTAGCGCTTGGGGGGGACAGGGACGAAAAACTGTTTTTT.

V is TRBV12-3 or TRBV12-4 and J is TRBJ1-5; 7 bases fit TRBD1. The CDR3 runs to 16 residues. Trimming at V came to 5 bases and at J to 5 bases, leaving 12 bases not matched to a gene. CDR3 amino acids: CASSTRGRGNHQPQHF. The CDR3 DNA sequence: TGTGCCAGCAGTACCAGGGGCAGGGGGAATCATCAGCCCCAGCATTTT.

The chain recombines TRBV10-3 with TRBJ2-3; D unclear. Germline V gene sequence: CDR1 ENHRY, CDR2 SYGVKD. The CDR3 contains 13 residues. V was pared by 2 bases and J by 2 bases, with 5 bases between. The DNA of the CDR3 is TGTGCCATCAGTGAGGCCTACACAGATACGCAGTATTTT. Translated, it gives CAISEAYTDTQYF.

This clonotype was seen once. This sequence joins TRBV3-1 and TRBJ2-4, with 8 bases lining up with TRBD2. Germline CDR1 and CDR2: LGHDT and YNNKEL (reference sequence). The CDR3 extends over 15 amino acids. With V trimmed by 0 bases and J by 4 bases, 2 bases remained unmatched. CDR3 sequence reads: CASSQDGGVKNIQYF. CDR3 DNA sequence: TGTGCCAGCAGCCAAGACGGGGGGGTGAAAAACATTCAGTACTTC.

This clonotype has only one observation. CDR3 amino acids: CASSLRGDSSDLHF. The CDR3 DNA sequence: TGTGCCAGCAGCTTAAGGGGGGACAGCTCCGATCTCCACTTT. The chain joins TRBV7-9 to TRBJ1-6, with 7 bases lining up with TRBD1. Germline CDR1 is SEHNR and CDR2 is FQNEAQ (reference sequence). CDR3 length: 14 amino acids. The V and J ends lost 2 bases and 16 bases, in that order; junction bases with no gene match: 11.

The V call is TRBV7-9, the J call TRBJ2-1; TRBD1 or TRBD2 may be the D gene (5 bases each). Per germline, CDR1 SEHNR and CDR2 FQNEAQ (reference sequence). V lost 5 bases, J lost 5 bases, and 13 bases lay in between. The CDR3 extends over 14 amino acids. The CDR3 DNA reads TGTGCCAGCAGCCCCCGGGACGTGGACAATGAGCAGTTCTTC. Its protein is CASSPRDVDNEQFF.

The chain recombines TRBV4-1 with TRBJ1-3, with TRBD1 matching 9 bases. The junction had 15 bases not matched to a gene; V was cut back by 1 base and J by 2 bases. The germline V gene encodes CDR1 MGHRA and CDR2 YSYEKL. The CDR3 extends over 20 amino acids. In DNA, the CDR3 is TGCGCCAGCAGCCAAGTTCCGGGACAGGGAGAGAGAGAGCCTGGAAACACCATATATTTT. Translation: CASSQVPGQGEREPGNTIYF.

The chain carries TRBV18 and TRBJ2-7, with TRBD2 matching 9 bases. V dropped 3 bases and J dropped 3; count of bases not matched to a gene: 9. Germline V gene lookup returns CDR1 KGHSH and CDR2 LQKENI. The CDR3 extends over 16 amino acids. The CDR3 here is CASSPTVAGASYEQYF. The CDR3 nucleotides are TGTGCCAGCTCACCGACGGTAGCGGGAGCCAGCTACGAGCAGTACTTC.

The V gene is TRBV29-1, the J gene TRBJ1-3; D possibly corresponds to TRBD1 (5 bases). The CDR3 is made up of 14 amino acids. Germline V gives CDR1 SQVTM, CDR2 ANQGSEA. V was trimmed by 6 bases and J by 0 bases, leaving 12 bases between them. In nucleotides, the CDR3 is TGCAGCGTCGGGACGTCGAGCTCTGGAAACACCATATATTTT. Its translation is CSVGTSSSGNTIYF.

This clonotype is a singleton in its sample. Germline is not matched at one junction end, which may reflect a read error. This chain connects TRBV3-1 to TRBJ1-2, with D unresolved. The CDR3 has 11 residues. Germline CDR1 reads LGHDT; CDR2 reads YNNKEL (reference sequence). For the CDR3, the DNA is TGTGCCAGCAGCCAAGGCAGCGGCTGCACCTTC. This translates into CASSQGSGCTF.